Each of the 6 T cell receptor beta chains below was sequenced from the same sample in a study of T cell responses to AZD1222 COVID-19 vaccine. Clones were read by immunoSEQ multiplex PCR, and TCRdb kept only the in-frame ones, dropping some. The sample holds about 130,000 clones, about 90% seen once. This specimen consisted of peripheral blood, obtained on day 0 of AZD1222 vaccination. These receptor sequences come from an adult in good health.

This clone was recorded once. The V gene is TRBV5-1, the J gene TRBJ2-3; 16 bases fit TRBD2. CDR1 and CDR2 (germline): SGHRS, YFSETQ. J lost 5 bases, V lost 4 bases, and 7 bases had no gene match. CDR3 length: 17 residues. CDR3 bases: TGCGCCAGCAGCCCCGGGACTAGCGGGGGGGCCAGAGATACGCAGTATTTT. Its translation is CASSPGTSGGARDTQYF.

This chain connects TRBV2 to TRBJ1-6; 7 bases line up with TRBD1. The junction had 8 bases not matched to a gene; V was cut back by 6 bases and J by 0 bases. Germline V gene sequence: CDR1 SNHLY, CDR2 FYNNEI. The CDR3 has 17 residues. The CDR3 nucleotides are TGTGCCAGCAGCGCAGGGGGAACCCGCTCCTATAATTCACCCCTCCACTTT. Translation gives CASSAGGTRSYNSPLHF.

The rearrangement links TRBV10-3 to TRBJ2-1, with TRBD2 identical over 10 bases. Germline V gene data show CDR1 as ENHRY and CDR2 as SYGVKD. This CDR3 is built from 15 residues. The V gene end was trimmed by 3 bases and the J gene end by 6 bases; junction bases not matched to a gene: 5. CDR3 in DNA: TGTGCCATCAGTGAATCTAGCGGGGGCATCAATGAGCAGTTCTTC. The encoded protein is CAISESSGGINEQFF.

The genes are TRBV5-1 and TRBJ2-7; D not resolved. Trimming pared 0 bases from V and 2 bases from J, leaving 9 bases between. Germline CDR1 and CDR2: SGHRS and YFSETQ. The CDR3 sequence is 14 residues long. The CDR3 coding sequence is TGCGCCAGCAGCTTGGCAACCGCTCCCTACGAGCAGTACTTC. It encodes CASSLATAPYEQYF. The full variable domain, completed using reference TRBV5-1 and TRBJ2-7, is KAGVTQTPRYLIKTRGQQVTLSCSPISGHRSVSWYQQTPGQGLQFLFEYFSETQRNKGNFPGRFSGRQFSNSRSEMNVSTLELGDSALYLCASSLATAPYEQYFGPGTRLTVT.

This clone was detected once. The J gene is TRBJ2-2, the V gene TRBV2, with D possibly called TRBD1 or TRBD2 (5 bases each). The CDR3 runs 14 residues. The V end was cut by 3 bases, the J end by 0 bases, with 5 bases between. The germline gives CDR1 SNHLY, CDR2 FYNNEI. This CDR3 is CASSEGANTGELFF. The CDR3 coding sequence is TGTGCCAGCAGTGAGGGGGCGAACACCGGGGAGCTGTTTTTT. The whole variable domain, filled in from reference TRBV2 and TRBJ2-2, reads EPEVTQTPSHQVTQMGQEVILRCVPISNHLYFYWYRQILGQKVEFLVSFYNNEISEKSEIFDDQFSVERPDGSNFTLKIRSTKLEDSAMYFCASSEGANTGELFFGEGSRLTVL.

The chain employs TRBV4-1 and TRBJ2-1; TRBD1 matches 7 bases. V lost 2 bases and J lost 8; bases outside the gene matches: 3. Per germline, CDR1 MGHRA and CDR2 YSYEKL. The length of the CDR3 is 13 residues. The chain's CDR3 is CASSQRDRDEQFF. CDR3 nucleotide sequence: TGCGCCAGCAGCCAAAGAGACAGGGATGAGCAGTTCTTC.